A selection of T cell receptor beta chains follows, all from one sample in a study of technical replicates of blood from a few donors. The method was immunoSEQ multiplex PCR; TCRdb's version includes in-frame clones alone and lacks a portion of them. Found here are about 79,000 clones, 85% to 95% of them singletons; the top ten hold around 0.26%. Specimen: T cells isolated from PBMCs. These receptor sequences come from a human donor in good health. Each CDR3 is given with its conserved first and last residue. The D gene is left open where the match is weak. Size is omitted from some rows. Given values are once, few, many or a class for expanded clones.

length	D	J	size	V	CDR3	DNA
15	TRBD2	TRBJ2-7	.	TRBV2	CASTETSGSSYEQYF	TGTGCCAGCACCGAGACTAGCGGGAGCTCCTACGAGCAGTACTTC
17	TRBD2	TRBJ2-3	.	TRBV27	CASSFLLAGDRTDTQYF	TGTGCCAGCAGTTTCTTACTAGCGGGAGATCGCACAGATACGCAGTATTTT
15	.	TRBJ1-2	.	TRBV6-1	CASSEADGPGYGYTF	TGTGCCAGCAGTGAAGCGGACGGCCCGGGGTATGGCTACACCTTC
16	TRBD1	TRBJ2-1	.	TRBV2	CASSELGQGTNNEQFF	TGTGCCAGCAGTGAGTTGGGACAGGGGACGAACAATGAGCAGTTCTTC
16	.	TRBJ1-4	.	TRBV4-1	CASSQAGQFSHEKLFF	TGCGCCAGCAGCCAAGCCGGACAATTCAGCCATGAAAAACTGTTTTTT
21	TRBD1	TRBJ1-5	.	TRBV27	CASSSDGRGTGRPGGNQPQHF	TGTGCCAGCAGTTCCGATGGCCGTGGGACAGGGAGGCCGGGTGGCAATCAGCCCCAGCATTTT
14	.	TRBJ2-2	.	TRBV7-9	CASRRRQTTGELFF	TGTGCCAGCAGGCGTAGACAGACCACCGGGGAGCTGTTTTTT
13	.	TRBJ2-5	.	TRBV5-5	CASSFPYQETQYF	TGTGCCAGCAGTTTCCCCTACCAAGAGACCCAGTACTTC
13	.	TRBJ2-7	.	TRBV5-6	CASSLNRDYEQYF	TGTGCCAGCAGCTTAAACAGAGACTACGAGCAGTACTTC
11	TRBD2	TRBJ2-3	.	TRBV2	CASRASGGQYF	TGTGCCAGCAGAGCGTCGGGAGGGCAGTATTTT
14	.	TRBJ2-1	once	TRBV6-5	CASSFSDSYNEQFF	TGTGCCAGCAGTTTTAGTGACAGCTACAATGAGCAGTTCTTC
12	.	TRBJ2-7	.	TRBV11-2	CASSVDRYEQYF	TGTGCCAGCAGCGTCGACAGGTACGAGCAGTACTTC
18	TRBD1	TRBJ1-4	.	TRBV14	CASSHLGGQTSTNEKLFF	TGTGCCAGCAGCCACCTCGGGGGACAGACCTCAACTAATGAAAAACTGTTTTTT
17	.	TRBJ2-2	.	TRBV4-1	CASSHKSRGESTGELFF	TGCGCCAGCAGCCATAAAAGCAGGGGGGAGAGCACCGGGGAGCTGTTTTTT
13	TRBD1	TRBJ1-2	few	TRBV11-1	CASSQRQGDGYTF	TGTGCCAGCAGCCAAAGACAGGGGGATGGCTACACCTTC
15	TRBD1	TRBJ1-4	once	TRBV28	CASSPRQGRVEKLFF	TGTGCCAGCAGCCCAAGACAGGGGAGGGTAGAAAAACTGTTTTTT
15	.	TRBJ2-7	.	TRBV11-2	CASSSSYREPYEQYF	TGTGCCAGCAGCTCCTCCTACAGGGAACCCTACGAGCAGTACTTC
15	TRBD1	TRBJ2-7	.	TRBV11-2	CASRTIRDRTYEQYF	TGTGCCAGCAGAACAATCCGGGACAGAACCTACGAGCAGTACTTC
13	TRBD1	TRBJ1-1	.	TRBV28	CASSWTGGTEAFF	TGTGCCAGCAGTTGGACAGGGGGCACTGAAGCTTTCTTT
15	.	TRBJ2-7	.	TRBV2	CASSFRWSSSYEQYF	TGTGCCAGCAGTTTTAGGTGGAGTAGCTCCTACGAGCAGTACTTC
13	.	TRBJ1-1	.	TRBV5-1	CASYLGLNTEAFF	TGCGCCAGCTACCTCGGGTTAAACACTGAAGCTTTCTTT
16	TRBD1	TRBJ2-7	.	TRBV6-5	CASSYSGPGGAYEQYF	TGTGCCAGCAGTTACTCGGGTCCAGGGGGCGCCTACGAGCAGTACTTC
13	TRBD1	TRBJ2-5	.	TRBV18	CASSQGQGVTQYF	TGTGCCAGCTCACAGGGACAGGGGGTAACCCAGTACTTC
17	.	TRBJ1-1	.	TRBV2	CASSENLLIRGDTEAFF	TGTGCCAGCAGTGAGAATCTGCTCATCCGGGGGGACACTGAAGCTTTCTTT
13	TRBD1	TRBJ1-1	.	TRBV7-9	CASSLDRGTEAFF	TGTGCCAGCAGCTTAGACAGGGGGACTGAAGCTTTCTTT
15	.	TRBJ1-5	.	TRBV7-8	CASSLRTVERQPQHF	TGTGCCAGCAGCTTAAGGACAGTTGAGAGACAGCCCCAGCATTTT
17	TRBD1	TRBJ2-2	.	TRBV15	CATSRAPGTGFTGELFF	TGTGCCACCAGCAGAGCCCCCGGGACAGGGTTCACCGGGGAGCTGTTTTTT
13	.	TRBJ1-2	.	TRBV5-4	CASSLSEGYGYTF	TGTGCCAGCAGCTTGTCTGAGGGCTATGGCTACACCTTC
15	TRBD2	TRBJ2-1	.	TRBV7-8	CASSSSGVSYNEQFF	TGTGCCAGCAGCAGTAGCGGGGTCTCCTACAATGAGCAGTTCTTC
17	TRBD2	TRBJ2-2	.	TRBV4-2	CASSSAIAGEGTGELFF	TGTGCCAGCAGCTCGGCAATAGCGGGAGAGGGGACCGGGGAGCTGTTTTTT
14	TRBD1	TRBJ2-1	.	TRBV9	CASSEETGPNEQFF	TGTGCCAGCAGCGAAGAGACAGGGCCAAATGAGCAGTTCTTC
13	TRBD1	TRBJ2-7	once	TRBV5-6	CASSVGTGDEQYF	TGTGCCAGCAGCGTCGGGACAGGGGACGAGCAGTACTTC
14	TRBD2	TRBJ2-5	.	TRBV19	CASSRLAGGETQYF	TGTGCCAGTAGTAGACTAGCGGGAGGGGAGACCCAGTACTTC
15	TRBD1	TRBJ1-4	.	TRBV19	CASRFAGGTNEKLFF	TGTGCCAGCCGTTTTGCAGGGGGCACTAATGAAAAACTGTTTTTT
17	TRBD2	TRBJ2-2	once	TRBV11-3	CASSLTIWTSGTGELFF	TGTGCCAGCAGCTTGACGATCTGGACTAGCGGCACCGGGGAGCTGTTTTTT
15	.	TRBJ2-1	once	TRBV7-2	CASRLPGAGGTGQFF	TGTGCCAGCAGACTCCCCGGGGCAGGGGGGACTGGGCAGTTCTTC
14	TRBD1	TRBJ2-5	once	TRBV7-2	CASSPWTGGETQYF	TGTGCCAGCAGCCCCTGGACAGGAGGAGAGACCCAGTACTTC
15	TRBD1	TRBJ2-7	.	TRBV14	CASSPSGTGSGEQYF	TGTGCCAGCAGCCCGTCCGGGACAGGGTCAGGCGAGCAGTACTTC
14	.	TRBJ2-7	.	TRBV11-2	CASSFSGALYEQYF	TGTGCCAGCAGCTTTTCTGGGGCGCTTTACGAGCAGTACTTC
14	TRBD1	TRBJ1-4	.	TRBV2	CASSAYRGNEKLFF	TGTGCCAGCAGTGCATACAGGGGGAATGAAAAACTGTTTTTT
15	.	TRBJ2-6	.	TRBV6-5	CASSPGQSGANVLTF	TGTGCCAGCAGCCCCGGACAGTCTGGGGCCAACGTCCTGACTTTC
14	.	TRBJ1-5	.	TRBV7-9	CASSFQGSNQPQHF	TGTGCCAGCAGCTTCCAGGGGTCCAATCAGCCCCAGCATTTT
11	.	TRBJ1-1	.	TRBV19	CASSRGGAAFF	TGTGCCAGTAGTCGGGGAGGGGCGGCTTTCTTT
16	TRBD1	TRBJ1-4	.	TRBV6-5	CASSLTGTGINEKLFF	TGTGCCAGCAGTTTAACCGGGACAGGGATAAATGAAAAACTGTTTTTT
17	TRBD2	TRBJ2-3	.	TRBV7-9	CASNEVAGVTVTDTQYF	TGTGCCAGCAACGAAGTAGCGGGAGTGACGGTAACAGATACGCAGTATTTT
15	TRBD1	TRBJ1-2	.	TRBV4-1	CASSPTGTGGHGYTF	TGCGCCAGCAGCCCGACCGGGACAGGGGGCCATGGCTACACCTTC
14	.	TRBJ2-2	.	TRBV2	CATKPGQNTGELFF	TGTGCCACCAAACCGGGACAAAACACCGGGGAGCTGTTTTTT
15	.	TRBJ2-1	once	TRBV4-2	CASSQGWDSYNEQFF	TGTGCCAGCAGCCAAGGCTGGGACTCTTACAATGAGCAGTTCTTC
14	.	TRBJ1-6	.	TRBV7-6	CASSQATTNSPLHF	TGTGCCAGCAGCCAAGCCACTACTAATTCACCCCTCCACTTT